Listed below are T cell receptor beta chains from one sample, sequenced in a study of CD8 T cells in Susac syndrome. TCRdb used MiXCR to reprocess the immunoSEQ multiplex PCR reads, holding one entry per CDR3 protein. The sample lists hundreds of thousands of distinct CDR3 sequences, approximately 95% occurring once. Sequencing was done on a sample of CD4+ T cells from PBMCs. These receptors came from a human donor with multiple sclerosis. Each CDR3 is given with its conserved first and last residue. Each record gives: clone size, D gene, V gene, J gene, CDR3 protein, CDR3 DNA. The D gene is left open where the match is weak. Only part of the rows carry a size: once, few, many, or a class if the clone is expanded.

abundance: .; d_gene: TRBD1; v_gene: TRBV6-5; j_gene: TRBJ1-3; CDR3aa: CASSSPRQGAGNTIYF; CDR3nt: TGTGCCAGCAGTTCACCGCGACAGGGAGCGGGAAACACCATATATTTT
abundance: .; d_gene: TRBD1; v_gene: TRBV15; j_gene: TRBJ2-1; CDR3aa: CATSREQGYNEQFF; CDR3nt: TGTGCCACCAGCAGAGAACAGGGGTACAATGAGCAGTTCTTC
abundance: .; d_gene: .; v_gene: TRBV5-4; j_gene: TRBJ2-5; CDR3aa: CASSLMGRKTQYF; CDR3nt: TGTGCCAGCAGCTTAATGGGTCGGAAGACCCAGTACTTC
abundance: once; d_gene: .; v_gene: TRBV29-1; j_gene: TRBJ2-1; CDR3aa: CSVAGAGVGFEQFF; CDR3nt: TGCAGCGTGGCTGGAGCAGGGGTAGGTTTTGAGCAGTTCTTC
abundance: .; d_gene: .; v_gene: TRBV29-1; j_gene: TRBJ1-1; CDR3aa: CSVVAGVNTEAFF; CDR3nt: TGCAGCGTTGTCGCAGGGGTGAACACTGAAGCTTTCTTT
abundance: .; d_gene: TRBD1; v_gene: TRBV7-2; j_gene: TRBJ2-7; CDR3aa: CASSSQQGAYEQYF; CDR3nt: TGTGCCAGCAGCTCCCAACAGGGGGCATACGAGCAGTACTTC
abundance: .; d_gene: .; v_gene: TRBV20-1; j_gene: TRBJ2-1; CDR3aa: CSAGSGSYNEQFF; CDR3nt: TGCAGTGCTGGTAGCGGATCCTACAATGAGCAGTTCTTC
abundance: once; d_gene: .; v_gene: TRBV20-1; j_gene: TRBJ2-3; CDR3aa: CSASRIVGPDTQYF; CDR3nt: TGCAGTGCTAGCCGGATTGTCGGCCCTGATACGCAGTATTTT
abundance: .; d_gene: TRBD1; v_gene: TRBV15; j_gene: TRBJ1-5; CDR3aa: CATSREGTGVRPQHF; CDR3nt: TGTGCCACCAGCAGAGAGGGAACAGGGGTTAGGCCCCAGCATTTT
abundance: .; d_gene: TRBD1; v_gene: TRBV2; j_gene: TRBJ1-1; CDR3aa: CASRRTGVNTEAFF; CDR3nt: TGTGCCAGCCGTAGGACAGGGGTGAACACTGAAGCTTTCTTT
abundance: once; d_gene: .; v_gene: TRBV20-1; j_gene: TRBJ2-1; CDR3aa: CSAREGGNEQFF; CDR3nt: TGCAGTGCTAGAGAGGGGGGCAATGAGCAGTTCTTC
abundance: .; d_gene: .; v_gene: TRBV25-1; j_gene: TRBJ1-4; CDR3aa: CASSAGDRPTNEKLFF; CDR3nt: TGTGCCAGCAGTGCCGGGGACCGACCAACTAATGAAAAACTGTTTTTT
abundance: .; d_gene: .; v_gene: TRBV19; j_gene: TRBJ2-1; CDR3aa: CASGTYNEQFF; CDR3nt: TGTGCCAGCGGGACCTACAATGAGCAGTTCTTC
abundance: .; d_gene: .; v_gene: TRBV25-1; j_gene: TRBJ2-2; CDR3aa: CASSVIGTGELFF; CDR3nt: TGTGCCAGCAGCGTAATAGGCACCGGGGAGCTGTTTTTT
abundance: .; d_gene: .; v_gene: TRBV20-1; j_gene: TRBJ2-7; CDR3aa: CSARVPDGEQYF; CDR3nt: TGCAGTGCTAGAGTCCCGGACGGCGAGCAGTACTTC
abundance: .; d_gene: .; v_gene: TRBV2; j_gene: TRBJ2-5; CDR3aa: CASSKEETQYF; CDR3nt: TGTGCCAGCAGCAAAGAGGAGACCCAGTACTTC
abundance: .; d_gene: .; v_gene: TRBV30; j_gene: TRBJ2-1; CDR3aa: CAFGPGSYNEQFF; CDR3nt: TGTGCCTTCGGACCAGGGTCCTACAATGAGCAGTTCTTC
abundance: .; d_gene: TRBD2; v_gene: TRBV5-1; j_gene: TRBJ2-1; CDR3aa: CASSRGDAPKGNEQFF; CDR3nt: TGCGCCAGCAGCCGGGGGGACGCCCCGAAGGGAAATGAGCAGTTCTTC
abundance: .; d_gene: TRBD2; v_gene: TRBV7-2; j_gene: TRBJ2-3; CDR3aa: CASSLLPSGSTDTQYF; CDR3nt: TGTGCCAGCAGCTTACTGCCTAGCGGCAGCACAGATACGCAGTATTTT
abundance: .; d_gene: TRBD2; v_gene: TRBV18; j_gene: TRBJ2-7; CDR3aa: CASSPQGLVYEQYF; CDR3nt: TGTGCCAGCTCACCGCAGGGACTAGTATACGAGCAGTACTTC
abundance: .; d_gene: .; v_gene: TRBV20-1; j_gene: TRBJ2-3; CDR3aa: CSARAITAGSRTDTQYF; CDR3nt: TGCAGTGCTAGGGCCATAACCGCAGGGAGCCGCACAGATACGCAGTATTTT
abundance: once; d_gene: TRBD2; v_gene: TRBV20-1; j_gene: TRBJ2-1; CDR3aa: CSVEAASGGASYNEQFF; CDR3nt: TGCAGTGTTGAAGCGGCTAGCGGGGGGGCCAGCTACAATGAGCAGTTCTTC
abundance: .; d_gene: .; v_gene: TRBV10-3; j_gene: TRBJ2-1; CDR3aa: CAIKGDRYNEQFF; CDR3nt: TGTGCCATCAAAGGTGACAGATACAATGAGCAGTTCTTC
abundance: .; d_gene: TRBD1; v_gene: TRBV7-9; j_gene: TRBJ1-1; CDR3aa: CASSYPPGQGSAFF; CDR3nt: TGTGCCAGCAGCTACCCTCCGGGACAGGGATCAGCTTTCTTT
abundance: once; d_gene: TRBD2; v_gene: TRBV3-1; j_gene: TRBJ2-5; CDR3aa: CASSQLGLQETQYF; CDR3nt: TGTGCCAGCAGCCAGTTGGGACTACAAGAGACCCAGTACTTC
abundance: .; d_gene: .; v_gene: TRBV11-2; j_gene: TRBJ2-7; CDR3aa: CASSSDGGEQYF; CDR3nt: TGTGCCAGCAGCTCCGACGGGGGCGAGCAGTACTTC
abundance: .; d_gene: .; v_gene: TRBV19; j_gene: TRBJ1-1; CDR3aa: CASSPQGRTKAFF; CDR3nt: TGTGCCAGTAGTCCCCAGGGACGCACTAAAGCTTTCTTT
abundance: once; d_gene: .; v_gene: TRBV20-1; j_gene: TRBJ2-7; CDR3aa: CSANGGSYEQYF; CDR3nt: TGCAGTGCAAACGGGGGCTCCTACGAGCAGTACTTC
abundance: .; d_gene: TRBD1; v_gene: TRBV7-2; j_gene: TRBJ2-7; CDR3aa: CASSIDRAVGYEQYF; CDR3nt: TGTGCCAGCAGCATAGACAGGGCTGTAGGGTACGAGCAGTACTTC
abundance: .; d_gene: .; v_gene: TRBV9; j_gene: TRBJ2-3; CDR3aa: CASSPRDGNTDTQYF; CDR3nt: TGTGCCAGCAGCCCAAGGGACGGAAACACAGATACGCAGTATTTT
abundance: .; d_gene: .; v_gene: TRBV12-3/TRBV12-4; j_gene: TRBJ1-2; CDR3aa: CASSLDTGGYTF; CDR3nt: TGTGCCAGCAGTTTAGACACGGGGGGCTACACCTTC
abundance: .; d_gene: .; v_gene: TRBV28; j_gene: TRBJ2-7; CDR3aa: CASSADRTKQYF; CDR3nt: TGTGCCAGCAGTGCCGACCGGACCAAGCAGTACTTC
abundance: once; d_gene: .; v_gene: TRBV2; j_gene: TRBJ2-7; CDR3aa: CASKDITEQYF; CDR3nt: TGTGCCAGCAAGGACATTACCGAGCAGTACTTC
abundance: .; d_gene: .; v_gene: TRBV19; j_gene: TRBJ2-1; CDR3aa: CASSIPSGRKNEQFF; CDR3nt: TGTGCCAGTAGTATACCCTCAGGACGGAAAAATGAGCAGTTCTTC
abundance: .; d_gene: TRBD2; v_gene: TRBV5-1; j_gene: TRBJ2-3; CDR3aa: CASSLRERELSTDTQYF; CDR3nt: TGCGCCAGCAGCTTGCGAGAGCGGGAGTTGAGCACAGATACGCAGTATTTT
abundance: once; d_gene: .; v_gene: TRBV29-1; j_gene: TRBJ2-5; CDR3aa: CSAQPPEVTQYF; CDR3nt: TGCAGCGCCCAGCCCCCGGAGGTGACCCAGTACTTC
abundance: few; d_gene: .; v_gene: TRBV6-5; j_gene: TRBJ1-5; CDR3aa: CASSLDSNQPQHF; CDR3nt: TGTGCCAGCTCTCTTGATAGCAATCAGCCCCAGCATTTT
abundance: .; d_gene: .; v_gene: TRBV3-1; j_gene: TRBJ1-2; CDR3aa: CASSQHWPYPMAGYTF; CDR3nt: TGTGCCAGCAGCCAACATTGGCCTTATCCCATGGCTGGCTACACCTTC
abundance: .; d_gene: .; v_gene: TRBV27; j_gene: TRBJ2-4; CDR3aa: CASSFSGKGIQYF; CDR3nt: TGTGCCAGCAGTTTCTCAGGGAAGGGCATTCAGTACTTC
abundance: .; d_gene: .; v_gene: TRBV27; j_gene: TRBJ1-1; CDR3aa: CASRQGTNLATEAFF; CDR3nt: TGTGCCAGCAGACAAGGGACAAACCTAGCCACTGAAGCTTTCTTT
abundance: .; d_gene: TRBD1; v_gene: TRBV20-1; j_gene: TRBJ1-5; CDR3aa: CSAVSGTGNQPQHF; CDR3nt: TGCAGTGCCGTTTCCGGGACAGGGAATCAGCCCCAGCATTTT
abundance: .; d_gene: .; v_gene: TRBV20-1; j_gene: TRBJ1-2; CDR3aa: CSASFSRLSGYTF; CDR3nt: TGCAGTGCTAGTTTTTCCCGCTTAAGTGGCTACACCTTC
abundance: .; d_gene: .; v_gene: TRBV29-1; j_gene: TRBJ2-5; CDR3aa: CSVVSGSGQETQYF; CDR3nt: TGCAGCGTTGTCTCAGGGAGCGGTCAAGAGACCCAGTACTTC
abundance: .; d_gene: TRBD2; v_gene: TRBV20-1; j_gene: TRBJ2-1; CDR3aa: CSASSLAGGERLNEQFF; CDR3nt: TGCAGTGCTAGCTCCCTAGCGGGGGGTGAAAGGCTTAATGAGCAGTTCTTC
abundance: .; d_gene: .; v_gene: TRBV7-3; j_gene: TRBJ2-1; CDR3aa: CASSLERHSTEQFF; CDR3nt: TGTGCCAGCAGCTTAGAAAGGCATAGCACTGAGCAGTTCTTC
abundance: few; d_gene: .; v_gene: TRBV20-1; j_gene: TRBJ1-1; CDR3aa: CSARDPGGTEAFF; CDR3nt: TGCAGTGCTAGAGATCCCGGGGGCACTGAAGCTTTCTTT
abundance: .; d_gene: TRBD2; v_gene: TRBV27; j_gene: TRBJ2-7; CDR3aa: CASSSLPLAGTYEQYF; CDR3nt: TGTGCCAGCAGTTCCCTCCCACTAGCGGGAACGTACGAGCAGTACTTC
abundance: .; d_gene: .; v_gene: TRBV30; j_gene: TRBJ2-7; CDR3aa: CAWRKEFAGTSPYEQYF; CDR3nt: TGTGCCTGGAGGAAGGAGTTTGCGGGGACGAGCCCCTACGAGCAGTACTTC
abundance: .; d_gene: TRBD1; v_gene: TRBV12-3/TRBV12-4; j_gene: TRBJ2-1; CDR3aa: CASSRTGEGQFF; CDR3nt: TGTGCCAGCAGCCGGACAGGGGAGGGGCAGTTCTTC
abundance: .; d_gene: .; v_gene: TRBV19; j_gene: TRBJ2-1; CDR3aa: CASSMQNEQFF; CDR3nt: TGTGCCAGTAGTATGCAAAATGAGCAGTTCTTC
abundance: .; d_gene: TRBD2; v_gene: TRBV7-9; j_gene: TRBJ2-1; CDR3aa: CASSFLAEAYNEQFF; CDR3nt: TGTGCCAGCAGCTTTCTAGCGGAAGCCTACAATGAGCAGTTCTTC
abundance: .; d_gene: .; v_gene: TRBV2; j_gene: TRBJ2-3; CDR3aa: CASGLPSTDTQYF; CDR3nt: TGTGCCAGCGGTCTTCCGAGCACAGATACGCAGTATTTT
abundance: .; d_gene: .; v_gene: TRBV20-1; j_gene: TRBJ2-7; CDR3aa: CSARLRGSSYEQYF; CDR3nt: TGCAGTGCTAGACTCCGTGGCTCATCCTACGAGCAGTACTTC
abundance: .; d_gene: .; v_gene: TRBV20-1; j_gene: TRBJ1-4; CDR3aa: CSASQGRVEKLFF; CDR3nt: TGCAGTGCTAGTCAAGGAAGGGTTGAAAAACTGTTTTTT
abundance: .; d_gene: .; v_gene: TRBV14; j_gene: TRBJ2-1; CDR3aa: CASSPLGLPYNEQFF; CDR3nt: TGTGCCAGCAGCCCCTTAGGACTACCGTACAATGAGCAGTTCTTC
abundance: .; d_gene: .; v_gene: TRBV3-1; j_gene: TRBJ2-2; CDR3aa: CASSQDRTGLNTGELFF; CDR3nt: TGTGCCAGCAGCCAAGATCGTACGGGGCTGAACACCGGGGAGCTGTTTTTT
abundance: .; d_gene: TRBD2; v_gene: TRBV27; j_gene: TRBJ2-1; CDR3aa: CASRPQRLAGAHNEQFF; CDR3nt: TGTGCCAGCAGACCACAGCGACTAGCGGGAGCCCACAATGAGCAGTTCTTC
abundance: .; d_gene: .; v_gene: TRBV29-1; j_gene: TRBJ2-5; CDR3aa: CSVTGYGGRGETQYF; CDR3nt: TGCAGCGTGACAGGTTACGGGGGCAGGGGAGAGACCCAGTACTTC
abundance: .; d_gene: .; v_gene: TRBV9; j_gene: TRBJ2-2; CDR3aa: CASNGQPATGELFF; CDR3nt: TGTGCCAGCAACGGACAGCCGGCCACCGGGGAGCTGTTTTTT